The source of this T cell receptor beta chain is a study of cytotoxic CD8 clonotypes in ibrutinib-treated CLL. The study's findings and limits: Sustained-remission and progressing patients had different sampling times. Clonality correlated strongly with circulating CD8+ T cells and exceeded age-matched healthy donors at baseline.

A note on this clone: Its antigen remains unidentified.

Profiling relied on immunoSEQ multiplex PCR, and the TCRdb table lists in-frame clones only, not all of them. This table holds some 70,000 clones, about 64% found once. Germline values: CDR1 MRHNA, CDR2 SNTAGT. The CDR3 has 15 amino acids. V shed 6 bases and J 1 base; nucleotides not matched to a gene: 4. The sequences come from PBMCs, collected after 12 months of ibrutinib treatment. The receptor comes from a human donor with chronic lymphocytic leukemia. The chain employs TRBV6-4 and TRBJ2-2; TRBD2 agrees at 8 bases. The CDR3 bases are TGTGCCAGCAGCCGCGGGGGGATGAACACCGGGGAGCTGTTTTTT. Encoded protein: CASSRGGMNTGELFF.